The TCR beta chain described here comes from a study of T-cell reconstitution after alpha-beta-depleted transplantation in children. General study results and limits: Several hundred expanded graft clones reportedly supplied alpha-beta T cells about two months after transplant. T-cell counts and diversity at one year following transplant were attributed mainly to newly produced T cells.

Molecular barcoding with unique molecular identifiers was used for the TCRbeta library. MiXCR, applied by TCRdb to the PCR reads, yields one record per CDR3 protein. The sample consists of 110,000 or so distinct CDR3 sequences, around 6.4% of them appearing once. At least ten counts were recorded for this clonotype. The antigen remains unidentified. This CDR3 is built from 15 residues. Trimming cost V 4 bases and J 5 bases, with 17 bases left between them. CDR1 and CDR2 from the germline V gene are SGHRS and YFSETQ. This receptor was obtained from a male patient aged 2-15 years who had a stem cell transplant for acute lymphoblastic leukemia, so the T cells may come from the graft donor. This sample comprised PBMCs, mostly from graft donor cells, obtained 360 days after TCRalphabeta/CD19-depleted stem cell transplant. J is TRBJ2-3 and V is TRBV5-1, with D tentatively TRBD1 (6 bases). The CDR3 DNA sequence: TGCGCCAGCAGCCCCGAGGGACATCGAGGAGATACGCAGTATTTT. Its translation is CASSPEGHRGDTQYF. Together with reference TRBV5-1 and TRBJ2-3, the CDR3 gives the full variable domain: KAGVTQTPRYLIKTRGQQVTLSCSPISGHRSVSWYQQTPGQGLQFLFEYFSETQRNKGNFPGRFSGRQFSNSRSEMNVSTLELGDSALYLCASSPEGHRGDTQYFGPGTRLTVL.